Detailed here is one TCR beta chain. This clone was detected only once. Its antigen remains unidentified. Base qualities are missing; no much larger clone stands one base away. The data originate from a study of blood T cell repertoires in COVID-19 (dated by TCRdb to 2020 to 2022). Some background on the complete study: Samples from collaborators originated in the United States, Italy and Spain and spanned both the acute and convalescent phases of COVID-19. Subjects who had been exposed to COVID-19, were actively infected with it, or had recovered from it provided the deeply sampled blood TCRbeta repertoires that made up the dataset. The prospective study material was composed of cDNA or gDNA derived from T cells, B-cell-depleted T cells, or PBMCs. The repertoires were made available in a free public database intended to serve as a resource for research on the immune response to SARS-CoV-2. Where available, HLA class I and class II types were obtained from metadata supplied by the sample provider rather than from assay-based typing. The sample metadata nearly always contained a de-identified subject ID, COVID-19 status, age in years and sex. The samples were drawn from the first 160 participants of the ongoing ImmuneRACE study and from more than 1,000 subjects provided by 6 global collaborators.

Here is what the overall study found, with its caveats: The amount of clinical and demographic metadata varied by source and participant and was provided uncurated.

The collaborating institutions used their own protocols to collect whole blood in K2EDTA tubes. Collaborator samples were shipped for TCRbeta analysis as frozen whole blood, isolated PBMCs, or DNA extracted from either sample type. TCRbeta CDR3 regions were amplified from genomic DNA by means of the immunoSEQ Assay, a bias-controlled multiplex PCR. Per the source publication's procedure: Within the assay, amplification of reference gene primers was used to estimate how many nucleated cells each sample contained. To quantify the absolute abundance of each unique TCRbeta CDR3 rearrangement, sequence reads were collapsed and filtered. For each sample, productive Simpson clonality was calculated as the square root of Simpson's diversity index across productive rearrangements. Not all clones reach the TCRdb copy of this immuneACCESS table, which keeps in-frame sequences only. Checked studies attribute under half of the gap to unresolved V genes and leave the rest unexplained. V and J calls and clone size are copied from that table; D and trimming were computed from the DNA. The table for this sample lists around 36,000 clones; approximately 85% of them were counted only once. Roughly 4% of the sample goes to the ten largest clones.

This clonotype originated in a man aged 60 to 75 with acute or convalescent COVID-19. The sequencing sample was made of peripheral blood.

The CDR3 corresponds to CASSRRGGGGQPQHF. The DNA reads as follows: TGTGCCAGCAGTCGCCGCGGGGGGGGTGGACAGCCCCAGCATTTT. Recombination linked TRBV27 to TRBJ1-5; 5 matching bases give a weak D call of TRBD1. CDR1 and CDR2 (MNHEY, SMNVEV) derive from the germline V gene (reference sequence). The CDR3 contains 15 residues, cysteine and phenylalanine counted. Here the CDR3 DNA is all that survives: 45 bases in frame from base 1. V was cut back by 5 bases and J by 7 bases, leaving a gap of 18 bases between them.